The 11 T cell receptor beta chains in this list originate from one sample, sequenced in a study of T cell changes during pregnancy in multiple sclerosis. Sequenced by immunoSEQ multiplex PCR; TCRdb stores in-frame clones only, minus some. The sample holds roughly 42,000 clones; about nine tenths are singletons and the top ten take 0.55% to 0.7%. Sequencing used CD4+ T cells from peripheral blood mononuclear cells, obtained in the first trimester of pregnancy. The origin of the receptors is a female donor with multiple sclerosis, enrolled in a pregnancy study.

V and J are TRBV7-6 and TRBJ2-3; D remains ambiguous. CDR1 and CDR2 from the germline V gene are SGHVS and FNYEAQ. The CDR3 has 13 amino acids. Trimming removed 2 bases at V and 3 bases at J, with 6 bases between. CDR3 DNA: TGTGCCAGCAGCTTAATCTTTACAGATACGCAGTATTTT. Translation gives CASSLIFTDTQYF. Complete variable domain (other parts from reference TRBV7-6 and TRBJ2-3): GAGVSQSPRYKVTKRGQDVALRCDPISGHVSLYWYRQALGQGPEFLTYFNYEAQQDKSGLPNDRFSAERPEGSISTLTIQRTEQRDSAMYRCASSLIFTDTQYFGPGTRLTVL.

The chain recombines TRBV2 with TRBJ2-1; 12 nucleotides agree with TRBD2. Unmatched junction bases numbered 11, after V lost 2 bases and J lost 6 bases. The CDR3 runs 18 residues. The V gene's germline CDR1 is SNHLY and CDR2 FYNNEI. CDR3 nucleotides: TGTGCCAGCAGTGAACCGGGACTAGCGGGTTCTCACGGCAATGAGCAGTTCTTC. Protein product: CASSEPGLAGSHGNEQFF.

The V gene is TRBV7-3, the J gene TRBJ2-1, with TRBD2 matching over 12 bases. The CDR3 contains 15 residues. Looked up from germline, CDR1 is SGHTA and CDR2 is FQGTGA. The V and J ends lost 3 bases and 9 bases, in that order; junction bases with no gene match: 6. The CDR3 DNA sequence: TGTGCCAGCAGCTTTCGACTAGCGGGAGTACTTGAGCAGTTCTTC. It specifies CASSFRLAGVLEQFF.

This clone was seen once. This rearrangement joins TRBV15 to TRBJ2-5, with 10 bases matching TRBD2. The V gene end was trimmed by 2 bases and the J gene end by 1 base; junction bases not matched to a gene: 4. This CDR3 has 16 residues. The germline V gene encodes CDR1 LNHNV and CDR2 YYDKDF (reference sequence). CDR3 in amino acids: CATSRSWTSGQETQYF. The CDR3 nucleotides are TGTGCCACCAGCAGATCTTGGACTAGCGGCCAAGAGACCCAGTACTTC.

The gene calls are TRBV7-2 and TRBJ1-3; a weak D match, TRBD1 (6 bases). The V gene's germline CDR1 is SGHTA and CDR2 FQGNSA. V lost 4 bases and J 2 bases, leaving 12 bases between the germline ends. There are 15 residues in the CDR3. The CDR3 DNA follows: TGTGCCAGCAGCTCAGGGGCTCCACCTGGAAACACCATATATTTT. This encodes CASSSGAPPGNTIYF.

The chain recombines TRBV11-1 with TRBJ1-4, with 7 bases identical to TRBD1. The CDR3 totals 14 residues. V lost 5 bases, J lost 2 bases, and 2 bases stayed unmatched. Germline CDR1 and CDR2: SGHAT and FQDESV (reference sequence). The CDR3 loop reads CASSQDRTNEKLFF. The DNA for the CDR3 is TGTGCCAGCAGCCAGGACAGGACTAATGAAAAACTGTTTTTT.

This chain uses TRBV6-5 with TRBJ2-1, with D unclear. V was pared by 10 bases and J by 6 bases, with 7 bases between. Germline V gene sequence: CDR1 MNHEY, CDR2 SVGAGI. This CDR3 spans 10 amino acids. CDR3 coding DNA: TGTGCCACCCTCTGCAATGAGCAGTTCTTC. Its translation: CATLCNEQFF.

This clone was counted between two and nine times. The chain combines TRBV7-9 with TRBJ1-2, with D maybe TRBD1 (5 bases). V lost 7 bases, J lost 4 bases, and 22 bases lay in between. CDR3 size: 16 residues. Per germline, CDR1 SEHNR and CDR2 FQNEAQ (reference sequence). The CDR3: CASIHQEEGEFYGYTF. Here the CDR3 DNA reads TGTGCCAGCATCCACCAGGAAGAAGGGGAATTCTATGGCTACACCTTC.

The rearrangement uses TRBV7-9 and TRBJ2-7, with a possible D match to TRBD1 (5 bases). Between the trimmed V and J ends, which lost 5 bases and 4 bases, there was a span of 15 bases. Germline V gives CDR1 SEHNR, CDR2 FQNEAQ (reference sequence). The CDR3 runs 14 residues. CDR3 nucleotide sequence: TGTGCCAGCAGCACCGGGTTAAGGGGATACGAGCAGTACTTC. Translated: CASSTGLRGYEQYF. Based on the CDR3 plus reference TRBV7-9 and TRBJ2-7, the full variable domain is DTGVSQNPRHKITKRGQNVTFRCDPISEHNRLYWYRQTLGQGPEFLTYFQNEAQLEKSRLLSDRFSAERPKGSFSTLEIQRTEQGDSAMYLCASSTGLRGYEQYFGPGTRLTVT.

This CDR3 is CASSLTGGLSGNTIYF. The CDR3 DNA reads TGTGCCAGCAGCTTAACGGGGGGCCTCTCTGGAAACACCATATATTTT. This chain connects TRBV7-2 to TRBJ1-3, with D perhaps matching TRBD1 (6 bases). V was cut by 2 bases and J by 0 bases, with 11 bases left in between. Germline V gives CDR1 SGHTA, CDR2 FQGNSA. The CDR3 is 16 residues long.

The table lists this clone with a count of one. The DNA of the CDR3 is TGTGCCAGCTCACGACACAGGGGAAACACTGAAGCTTTCTTT. This gives the protein CASSRHRGNTEAFF. The genes are TRBV6-4 and TRBJ1-1; 7 bases map to TRBD1. Germline CDR1 and CDR2: MRHNA and SNTAGT. This CDR3 comprises 14 residues. Trimming took 8 bases from V and 2 from J; bases not matched to a gene: 8.